The 27 T cell receptor beta chains presented below share a single source sample, sequenced in a study of T cells in Graves' hyperthyroidism and ophthalmopathy. RNA transcripts yielded amplified TCR beta CDR3 regions. A first-round RT-PCR of the TCR CDR3 used the HTBI primer set. TCRdb recomputed calls from the multiplex PCR reads with MiXCR, one row per CDR3 protein. The profile shows under 700,000 distinct CDR3 sequences, roughly 50% of them singletons. Sequencing was done on a sample of peripheral blood or thyroid tissue (not recorded which). These receptors all stem from a woman aged 18-30 years with Graves' hyperthyroidism.

This clonotype was observed a handful of times. The chain joins TRBV12-3 or TRBV12-4 to TRBJ1-5; 10 nucleotides agree with TRBD1. Unmatched junction bases numbered 6, after V lost 6 bases and J lost 7 bases. The length of the CDR3 is 14 residues. The CDR3 coding sequence is TGTGCCAGCAGGAGGACAGGGGGTGGGCAGCCCCAGCATTTT. Its translation: CASRRTGGGQPQHF.

This chain connects TRBV19 to TRBJ1-1; the D gene is possibly TRBD1 (6 bases). CDR1 and CDR2 from the germline V gene are LNHDA and SQIVND (reference sequence). Trimming cost V 2 bases and J 3 bases, with 13 bases left between them. The CDR3 is made up of 15 amino acids. The CDR3, as DNA: TGTGCCAGTAGTATATCCTGGGGGCTTGACACTGAAGCTTTCTTT. It translates to CASSISWGLDTEAFF.

V and J are TRBV29-1 and TRBJ1-1, with TRBD1 as a possible D gene (6 bases). Germline CDR1 and CDR2: SQVTM and ANQGSEA. The CDR3 loop spans 10 amino acids. The germline V and J ends were trimmed by 4 bases and 8 bases, with 8 bases remaining between them. CDR3 coding DNA: TGCAGCGTTGGGACAGCCGAAGCTTTCTTT. Protein: CSVGTAEAFF.

CDR3 protein: CASNDRSGNTIYF. As DNA, the CDR3 is TGTGCCAGTAATGATCGCTCTGGAAACACCATATATTTT. V and J are TRBV19 and TRBJ1-3; D uncertain. Germline V CDR1 and CDR2: LNHDA, SQIVND (reference sequence). The CDR3 totals 13 residues. V lost 7 bases and J 0 bases, leaving 7 bases between the germline ends.

Comment on this clonotype: Its ends do not fully match the called genes, so a read error is possible. The chain recombines TRBV10-3 with TRBJ1-1, with D uncertain. The V gene's germline CDR1 is ENHRY and CDR2 SYGVKD. This CDR3 is 16 amino acids long. The CDR3 loop reads CASSYSRPELGFEAFF. The CDR3 DNA reads as TGTGCCAGCAGTTACTCGCGTCCGGAACTAGGTTTTGAAGCTTTCTTT.

The sample holds a few counts of this clonotype. V is TRBV20-1 and J is TRBJ2-7, with D possibly called TRBD1 or TRBD2 (6 bases each). The CDR3 totals 14 residues. The germline V gene encodes CDR1 DFQATT and CDR2 SNEGSKA (reference sequence). Deletions cut 7 bases from V and 2 bases from J, with 18 bases between. Here the CDR3 reads CSGGAGLSTYEQYF. The CDR3 DNA is TGCAGTGGGGGGGCGGGACTGTCCACCTACGAGCAGTACTTC.

This clonotype was detected only a few times. The gene calls are TRBV2 and TRBJ1-1; D possibly corresponds to TRBD1 (5 bases). The CDR3 contains 16 residues. From germline, CDR1 is SNHLY and CDR2 FYNNEI. Trimming removed 6 bases at V and 3 bases at J, with 20 bases between. CDR3 DNA sequence: TGTGCCAGCAGGACATTACAGGTTTGGAGTGACACTGAAGCTTTCTTT. The encoded protein is CASRTLQVWSDTEAFF.

Concerning this clonotype itself: This may be a read error: a much more frequent sequence differs by one nucleotide. The rearrangement uses TRBV20-1 and TRBJ2-7; the D gene is possibly TRBD2 (5 bases). Per the germline V gene, CDR1 is DFQATT and CDR2 is SNEGSKA (reference sequence). The CDR3 totals 12 residues. The V gene lost 1 base and the J gene lost 5 bases, with 9 bases spanning the gap. CDR3 residues: CSARVRGNEQYF. For the CDR3, the DNA is TGCAGTGCTAGAGTACGAGGGAACGAGCAGTACTTC.

V is TRBV9 and J is TRBJ2-5; D might be TRBD2 (6 bases). Germline lookup yields CDR1 SGDLS and CDR2 YYNGEE. V was shortened by 0 bases and J by 1 base, with 10 bases between the two germline ends. This CDR3 is 15 amino acids long. As DNA, the CDR3 is TGTGCCAGCAGCGTAGATGGGGGGAGCCAAGAGACCCAGTACTTC. Residues: CASSVDGGSQETQYF.

This clonotype has ten or more counts. V usage is TRBV29-1 and J usage is TRBJ2-7; D remains ambiguous. The CDR3 is made up of 11 amino acids. The germline gives CDR1 SQVTM, CDR2 ANQGSEA. The ends were cut back, 3 bases at V and 3 bases at J, with 6 bases in the middle. CDR3 protein: CSVEMHYEQYF. The CDR3 nucleotides are TGCAGCGTTGAGATGCACTACGAGCAGTACTTC.

In this sample, this clonotype turned up many times. The gene calls are TRBV12-3 or TRBV12-4 and TRBJ2-7; 7 positions agree with TRBD1. The J segment lost 2 bases and the V segment lost 6 bases, leaving 7 bases of the junction unmatched. This CDR3 has 14 residues. The CDR3 sequence is CASSYDRAAYEQYF. The CDR3 DNA sequence: TGTGCCAGCAGCTACGACAGGGCCGCCTACGAGCAGTACTTC.

The CDR3 protein is CASSLALRAAFTGELFF. CDR3 bases: TGTGCCAGCAGCTTAGCCCTCCGAGCGGCATTCACCGGGGAGCTGTTTTTT. The chain recombines TRBV7-2 with TRBJ2-2; D is perhaps TRBD2 (5 bases). Germline assignment: CDR1 SGHTA and CDR2 FQGNSA. Trimming took 0 bases from V and 4 from J, leaving 15 bases between them. The CDR3 sequence is 17 residues long.

This clonotype was detected a few times. The chain links TRBV7-2 to TRBJ2-2, with 11 nucleotides matching TRBD2. This CDR3 contains 15 residues. Germline V gene lookup returns CDR1 SGHTA and CDR2 FQGNSA. V lost 5 bases to trimming and J lost 3 bases; unmatched junction nucleotides: 2. DNA of the CDR3: TGTGCCAGCAGCCAACTAGCGGGAGACACCGGGGAGCTGTTTTTT. The encoded protein is CASSQLAGDTGELFF.

This clonotype was observed a few times. The chain uses TRBV7-8 and TRBJ2-7, with TRBD2 as a possible D gene (5 bases). The CDR3 is 13 residues long. CDR1 is SGHVS and CDR2 is FQNEAQ in the germline V gene. Trimming stripped 6 bases from V and 3 bases from J, with 12 bases between. CDR3 sequence: CASSSSADYEQYF. The CDR3 nucleotides are TGTGCCAGCAGTTCCTCAGCGGACTACGAGCAGTACTTC.

In the case of this clonotype: A junction boundary mismatches the germline segment, possibly from a read error. The rearrangement joins TRBV24-1 to TRBJ1-5, with 9 bases aligning to TRBD1. The germline V gene encodes CDR1 KGHDR and CDR2 SFDVKD. The CDR3 runs to 12 residues. This CDR3 reads CAPDRGNQPRHF. Written as DNA, the CDR3 is TGTGCCCCGGACAGGGGCAATCAGCCCCGGCATTTT.

A note on this clonotype: A much larger clone lies a single base off, so this may be a read error. The chain is built from TRBV2 and TRBJ1-1, with D possibly TRBD1 on 5 matching bases. The V end lost 11 bases, the J end lost 7 bases, and 23 bases lay between the germline ends. Germline V gene sequence: CDR1 SNHLY, CDR2 FYNNEI. This CDR3 is 14 amino acids long. In DNA form, the CDR3 reads TGTGCCGGCACCCCCTGGGCAGGGACCGGTGAAGCTTTCTTT. Its translation is CAGTPWAGTGEAFF.

The V gene is TRBV19, the J gene TRBJ1-5; D gene ambiguous. Germline V gene sequence: CDR1 LNHDA, CDR2 SQIVND (reference sequence). The V gene lost 3 bases and the J gene lost 7 bases, with 10 bases spanning the gap. The length of the CDR3 is 13 residues. CDR3 DNA: TGTGCCAGTAGTATGGTGAGGGTCCAGCCCCAGCATTTT. This codes for CASSMVRVQPQHF.

The rearrangement links TRBV6-2 or TRBV6-3 to TRBJ1-1; weak D call: TRBD1 (6 bases). The CDR3 is made up of 16 amino acids. Trimming pared 2 bases from V and 1 base from J, leaving 14 bases between. Germline V gives CDR1 MNHEY, CDR2 SVGEGT. CDR3 sequence (DNA): TGTGCCAGCAGTTACCTCCAAACAGGGACGAACACTGAAGCTTTCTTT. Translating gives CASSYLQTGTNTEAFF.

The chain uses TRBV10-3 and TRBJ1-3; D is possibly TRBD1 (6 bases). Trimming pared 3 bases from V and 4 bases from J, leaving 10 bases between. The CDR3 totals 14 residues. CDR1 ENHRY and CDR2 SYGVKD come from the germline V gene. CDR3 region: CAISDRGKGNTIYF. CDR3 sequence (DNA): TGTGCCATCAGTGACAGGGGCAAGGGAAACACCATATATTTT.

The J gene is TRBJ1-5, the V gene TRBV10-1; D is perhaps TRBD1 (5 bases). The CDR3 is 14 residues long. Trimming cost V 6 bases and J 6 bases, with 15 bases left between them. The germline V gene encodes CDR1 WNHNN and CDR2 SYGVQD (reference sequence). The CDR3 DNA follows: TGCGCCAGCAGCCCCCTAGGGACGGGTCAGCCCCAGCATTTT. This encodes CASSPLGTGQPQHF.

The V gene is TRBV11-3, the J gene TRBJ1-4; possible D gene TRBD1, 6 bases. CDR3 length: 14 amino acids. Germline V gene lookup returns CDR1 SGHNT and CDR2 YENEEA. V shed 5 bases and J shed 8 bases, with 15 bases lying between them. The CDR3 spells CASSPRDKGEKLFF. The CDR3 coding sequence is TGTGCCAGCAGCCCTCGGGACAAAGGCGAAAAACTGTTTTTT.

This clonotype was seen only a few times. This chain joins TRBV19 and TRBJ1-4, with 10 bases fitting TRBD1. CDR3 size: 14 residues. J was trimmed by 7 bases and V by 7 bases; bases with no gene match: 6. Germline values: CDR1 LNHDA, CDR2 SQIVND (reference sequence). CDR3 in DNA: TGTGCCAGTAAGCGGACAGGGGGAAGTGAAAAACTGTTTTTT. This encodes CASKRTGGSEKLFF.

This clonotype was recorded many times. CDR3 residues: CSVVVVLGAFF. The CDR3 DNA follows: TGCAGCGTTGTTGTCGTGTTAGGTGCTTTCTTT. The rearrangement links TRBV29-1 to TRBJ1-1; D unclear. Germline-derived CDR1 and CDR2 are SQVTM and ANQGSEA. V gave up 4 bases and J gave up 11 bases, with 14 bases separating them. CDR3 length: 11 amino acids.

The J gene is TRBJ1-1, the V gene TRBV4-1; D is uncertain. Trimming stripped 0 bases from V and 1 base from J, with 6 bases between. Germline V gene lookup returns CDR1 MGHRA and CDR2 YSYEKL. This CDR3 comprises 14 residues. The CDR3 is CASSQDGRNTEAFF. DNA for the CDR3: TGCGCCAGCAGCCAAGACGGCAGGAACACTGAAGCTTTCTTT.

The chain joins TRBV7-8 to TRBJ2-7, with TRBD2 identical over 9 bases. Per the germline V gene, CDR1 is SGHVS and CDR2 is FQNEAQ. This CDR3 comprises 14 residues. V trimming: 2 bases; J trimming: 7 bases; junction bases outside the gene matches: 6. The CDR3 protein is CASSLQSLAGEQYF. The CDR3 DNA follows: TGTGCCAGCAGCTTACAATCTCTAGCGGGAGAGCAGTACTTC.

J is TRBJ1-1 and V is TRBV7-4; tentatively, D is TRBD1 (6 bases). Trimming pared 4 bases from V and 6 bases from J, leaving 9 bases between. The CDR3 length is 12 residues. The germline V gene encodes CDR1 SGHVT and CDR2 SQSDAQ. The CDR3 spells CASSYQGPEAFF. Here the CDR3 DNA reads TGTGCCAGCAGCTACCAGGGGCCTGAAGCTTTCTTT.

This clonotype was recorded many times. This chain connects TRBV7-9 to TRBJ2-7, with TRBD2 matching 8 bases. The V and J ends lost 8 bases and 4 bases, in that order; junction bases with no gene match: 10. The germline gives CDR1 SEHNR, CDR2 FQNEAQ (reference sequence). There are 14 residues in the CDR3. CDR3 nucleotide sequence: TGTGCCAGCGTACCATGGCGGGAGGCATACGAGCAGTACTTC. It is translated as CASVPWREAYEQYF.